This TCR beta chain was sequenced during a study of control samples from healthy donors and cancer patients. Assay: immunoSEQ multiplex PCR; the TCRdb copy retains only in-frame clones and omits some. The table shows 400,000 to 450,000 clones, with around nine tenths occurring only once. CDR1 and CDR2 (germline): MDHEN, SYDVKM. The CDR3 covers 11 residues. Trimming took 9 bases from V and 9 from J, leaving 12 bases between them. The rearrangement uses TRBV28 and TRBJ1-5; D gene uncertain. The receptor was isolated from a man aged 35 to 55 with head and neck cancer. The sample was PBMCs. The CDR3 spells CARRPGGPQHF. The CDR3 nucleotides are TGTGCCAGAAGGCCTGGTGGGCCCCAGCATTTT.